This record covers a single TCR beta chain. Its antigen remains unknown. The data originate from a study of T cell responses to AZD1222 COVID-19 vaccine. General study results and limits: Repertoires were obtained solely post-peak T cell response. Clonal diversity was possibly underestimated, and white British individuals and females predominated among donors.

The CDR3 has 13 amino acids. V gave up 2 bases and J gave up 6 bases, with 8 bases separating them. CDR1 MNHEY and CDR2 SVGAGI come from the germline V gene. The data were produced by immunoSEQ multiplex PCR, yet TCRdb's version contains in-frame clones alone and is incomplete. The sample shows about 170,000 clones, less than 90% of them seen only once. The material sequenced was peripheral blood, taken on day 0 of AZD1222 vaccination. The chain links TRBV6-5 to TRBJ2-1; D uncertain. This clonotype originated in an adult in good health. CDR3 sequence: CASSYRFSNEQFF. The CDR3 DNA follows: TGTGCCAGCAGTTACAGGTTTAGCAATGAGCAGTTCTTC.